Each of the 17 T cell receptor beta chains below was sequenced from the same sample in a study of T cells after yellow fever vaccination. MiXCR, applied by TCRdb to the 5' RACE reads, yields one record per CDR3 protein. The sample lists 400,000 or so distinct CDR3 sequences; roughly a sixth were seen once. The starting material was PBMCs, obtained before the yellow fever booster vaccination. These receptors originate from a man between 18 and 29 years old who received the YFV17D yellow fever vaccine.

The chain employs TRBV7-2 and TRBJ2-4, with D possibly called TRBD1 or TRBD2 (6 bases each). Germline V gene sequence: CDR1 SGHTA, CDR2 FQGNSA. This CDR3 is 15 amino acids long. V dropped 3 bases and J dropped 11 bases, with 20 bases sitting between them. As DNA, the CDR3 is TGTGCCAGCAGCTTCGGGGGCCCTCAGGGACTCGTTCAGTACTTC. This gives the protein CASSFGGPQGLVQYF.

The sample holds many counts of this clonotype. This chain links TRBV5-6 with TRBJ2-7; tentatively, D is TRBD1 or TRBD2 (5 bases each). Germline CDR1 is SGHDT and CDR2 is YYEEEE. This CDR3 has 14 residues. Trimming shortened V by 2 bases and J by 2 bases, and 11 bases separated the two germline ends. As DNA, the CDR3 is TGTGCCAGCAGCTTCCGGGACGCCACCTACGAGCAGTACGTC. It specifies CASSFRDATYEQYV.

This clonotype was seen a handful of times. V and J are TRBV6-6 and TRBJ2-4, with no clear D. The V and J ends lost 5 bases and 2 bases respectively, with 13 bases between them. Looked up from germline, CDR1 is MNHNY and CDR2 is SVGAGI (reference sequence). The CDR3 consists of 15 residues. The CDR3 here is CASSAITGPKNIQYF. The CDR3 DNA sequence: TGTGCCAGCAGTGCCATTACGGGCCCCAAAAACATTCAGTACTTC.

This clonotype was counted between two and nine times. V gene TRBV5-1 combines with J gene TRBJ2-1; 7 positions match TRBD2. Germline CDR1 is SGHRS and CDR2 is YFSETQ. J lost 0 bases, V lost 5 bases, and 5 bases had no gene match. CDR3 length: 15 amino acids. The CDR3 reads CASSLAAASYNEQFF. The CDR3 nucleotides read TGCGCCAGCAGTCTAGCGGCTGCCTCCTACAATGAGCAGTTCTTC.

For the CDR3, the DNA is TGCAGTGCTAGGAGGGGCGGATTTTATAGCAATCAGCCCCAGCATTTT. It encodes CSARRGGFYSNQPQHF. V and J are TRBV20-1 and TRBJ1-5, with a tentative D call TRBD1 (5 bases). Germline values: CDR1 DFQATT, CDR2 SNEGSKA (reference sequence). V was clipped by 3 bases and J by 0 bases, with 15 bases between them. The CDR3 contains 16 residues.

Comments on this clonotype: A junction boundary mismatches the germline segment, possibly from a read error. This sequence joins TRBV18 and TRBJ2-3; 9 bases align to TRBD2. The CDR3 totals 16 residues. Germline CDR1 and CDR2: KGHSH and LQKENI. In DNA, the CDR3 is TGTGACAGCTCACCACCGCGACTAGCGGGCACAGATACGCAGTATTTT. Its protein product is CDSSPPRLAGTDTQYF.

The chain is built from TRBV7-9 and TRBJ2-2; D uncertain. Trimming shortened V by 7 bases and J by 6 bases, and 12 bases separated the two germline ends. The CDR3 runs 13 residues. Germline CDR1 and CDR2: SEHNR and FQNEAQ (reference sequence). CDR3 bases: TGTGCCAGCACCCCCTCGGTAGCCGGGGAGCTGTTTTTT. Its translation: CASTPSVAGELFF.

This clonotype showed up just a few times. This chain links TRBV12-3 or TRBV12-4 with TRBJ2-1; D remains ambiguous. V lost 2 bases, J lost 5 bases, and 7 bases lay in between. The CDR3 has 13 residues. The CDR3 loop reads CASSLRVNNEQFF. As DNA, the CDR3 is TGTGCCAGCAGTTTAAGGGTAAACAATGAGCAGTTCTTC.

The chain couples TRBV6-5 to TRBJ2-7; the match to TRBD1 covers 7 bases. Trimming took 0 bases from V and 3 from J; bases not matched to a gene: 2. The CDR3 runs 14 residues. Germline assignment: CDR1 MNHEY and CDR2 SVGAGI. For the CDR3, the DNA is TGTGCCAGCAGTTACTCGACAGGGATCTACGAGCAGTACTTC. Its protein product is CASSYSTGIYEQYF.

The genes are TRBV3-1 and TRBJ1-1; weak D call: TRBD1 (5 bases). The CDR3 is 17 residues long. The V end was cut by 5 bases, the J end by 6 bases, with 25 bases between. Germline V gene data show CDR1 as LGHDT and CDR2 as YNNKEL (reference sequence). This CDR3 reads CASSSPRDGRGWAEAFF. CDR3 coding DNA: TGTGCCAGCAGCTCCCCGAGGGACGGCCGGGGTTGGGCTGAAGCTTTCTTT.

This chain joins TRBV29-1 and TRBJ1-4, with D possibly matching TRBD1 (6 bases). Trimming removed 2 bases from V and 7 bases from J, with 17 bases in between. The V gene's germline CDR1 is SQVTM and CDR2 ANQGSEA. This CDR3 has 15 amino acids. For the CDR3, the DNA is TGCAGCGTTGAAAGTGGGGGCGCGTTCGGTGAAAAACTGTTTTTT. This codes for CSVESGGAFGEKLFF.

This chain links TRBV25-1 with TRBJ1-1, with 8 bases that match TRBD1. This CDR3 spans 14 amino acids. Germline CDR1 reads MGHDK; CDR2 reads SYGVNS. The trim removed 5 bases at V and 4 bases at J, leaving 6 bases unmatched. The DNA of the CDR3 is TGTGCCAGCAGTAACCGGGACAGGACCACTGAAGCTTTCTTT. It is translated as CASSNRDRTTEAFF.

The chain carries TRBV12-3 or TRBV12-4 and TRBJ2-7; unclear D gene. This CDR3 comprises 12 residues. Deletions cut 8 bases from V and 6 bases from J, with 14 bases between. CDR3 nucleotide sequence: TGTGCCAGCGCGCTCTCGATGGCCGAGCAGTACTTC. This gives the protein CASALSMAEQYF.

The chain carries TRBV20-1 and TRBJ1-2, with no clear D. Trimming took 0 bases from V and 3 from J, leaving 5 bases between them. Germline V CDR1 and CDR2: DFQATT, SNEGSKA (reference sequence). The CDR3 runs 12 residues. The CDR3 region has the DNA TGCAGTGCTAGAGATAGGGACTATGGCTACACCTTC. As protein: CSARDRDYGYTF.

This clonotype came up a few times. The chain carries TRBV7-2 and TRBJ1-2, with D hard to call. The ends were cut back, 2 bases at V and 3 bases at J, with 7 bases in the middle. Germline CDR1 and CDR2: SGHTA and FQGNSA. The CDR3 totals 13 residues. The CDR3 DNA reads as TGTGCCAGCAGCTTAACACAGCACTATGGCTACACCTTC. Its protein product is CASSLTQHYGYTF.

The V and J genes are TRBV5-1 and TRBJ2-4; 15 bases map to TRBD2. Per the germline V gene, CDR1 is SGHRS and CDR2 is YFSETQ. V gave up 4 bases and J gave up 6 bases; unmatched junction bases: 8. There are 17 residues in the CDR3. CDR3 in amino acids: CASSTGLAGGTINIQYF. As DNA, the CDR3 is TGCGCCAGCAGCACGGGACTAGCGGGGGGCACAATAAACATTCAGTACTTC.

This chain connects TRBV5-1 to TRBJ1-1, with D perhaps matching TRBD1 (6 bases). V was pared by 5 bases and J by 3 bases, with 14 bases between. CDR3 length: 14 residues. Looked up from germline, CDR1 is SGHRS and CDR2 is YFSETQ. This chain's CDR3 is CASRWTPGDTEAFF. In DNA, the CDR3 is TGCGCCAGCAGATGGACGCCAGGGGACACTGAAGCTTTCTTT.